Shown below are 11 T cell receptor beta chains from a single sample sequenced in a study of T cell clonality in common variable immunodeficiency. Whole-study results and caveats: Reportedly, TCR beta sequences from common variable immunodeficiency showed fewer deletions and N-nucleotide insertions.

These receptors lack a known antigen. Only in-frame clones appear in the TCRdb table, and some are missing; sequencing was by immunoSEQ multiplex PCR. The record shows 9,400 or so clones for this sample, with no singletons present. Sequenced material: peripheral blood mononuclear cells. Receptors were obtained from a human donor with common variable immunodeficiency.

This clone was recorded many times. The CDR3 spells CASSPGTGSSYEQYF. The sequenced part of the CDR3 DNA is TGTGCCAGCTCACCCGGGACAGGGAGCTCCTACGAG. The V and J genes are TRBV18 and TRBJ2-7; TRBD1 aligns across 9 bases. The missing CDR3 end, 3 residues past where the read stops, is filled in from the germline J gene. The V gene's germline CDR1 is KGHSH and CDR2 LQKENI. This CDR3 has 15 amino acids. The ends lost 3 bases at V and 0 bases at J; junction bases unmatched: 3.

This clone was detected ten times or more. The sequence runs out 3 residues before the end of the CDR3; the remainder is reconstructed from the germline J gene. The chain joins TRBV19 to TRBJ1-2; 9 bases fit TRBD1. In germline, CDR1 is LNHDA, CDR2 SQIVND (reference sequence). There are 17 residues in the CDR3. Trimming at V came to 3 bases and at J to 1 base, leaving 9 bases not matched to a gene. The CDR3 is CASSIRNRGRVNYGYTF. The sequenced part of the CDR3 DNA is TGTGCCAGTAGTATTCGGAACAGGGGGCGCGTTAACTATGGC.

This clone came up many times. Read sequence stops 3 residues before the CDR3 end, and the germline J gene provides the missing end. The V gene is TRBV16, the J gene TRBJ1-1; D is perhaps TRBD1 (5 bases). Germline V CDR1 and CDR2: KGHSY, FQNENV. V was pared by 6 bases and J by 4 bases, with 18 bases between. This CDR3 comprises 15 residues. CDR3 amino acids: CASRLLQGLSTEAFF. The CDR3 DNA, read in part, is TGTGCCAGCAGACTCCTCCAGGGTCTTAGCACTGAA.

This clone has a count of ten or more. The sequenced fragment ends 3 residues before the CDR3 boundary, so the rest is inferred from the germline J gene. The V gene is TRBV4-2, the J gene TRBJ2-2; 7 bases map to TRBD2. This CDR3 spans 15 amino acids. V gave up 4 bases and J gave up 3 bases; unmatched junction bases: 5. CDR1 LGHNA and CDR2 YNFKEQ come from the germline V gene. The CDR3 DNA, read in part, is TGTGCCAGCAGCCGGGGGGAGGGCTACACCGGGGAG. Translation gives CASSRGEGYTGE. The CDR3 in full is CASSRGEGYTGELFF.

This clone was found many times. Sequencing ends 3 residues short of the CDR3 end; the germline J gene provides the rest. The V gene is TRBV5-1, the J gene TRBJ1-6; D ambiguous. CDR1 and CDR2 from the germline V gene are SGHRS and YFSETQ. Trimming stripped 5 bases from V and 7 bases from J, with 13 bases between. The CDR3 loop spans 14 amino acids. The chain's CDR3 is CASSLTFLNSPLHF. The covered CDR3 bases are TGCGCCAGCAGTCTCACATTCCTGAATTCACCC.

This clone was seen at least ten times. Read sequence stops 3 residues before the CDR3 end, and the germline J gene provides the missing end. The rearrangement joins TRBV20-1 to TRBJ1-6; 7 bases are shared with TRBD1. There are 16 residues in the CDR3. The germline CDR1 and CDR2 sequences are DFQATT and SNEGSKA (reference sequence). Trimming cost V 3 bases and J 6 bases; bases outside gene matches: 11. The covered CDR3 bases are TGCAGTGCTAGGGCCCCGACAGGGTCAAGTAATTCACCC. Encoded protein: CSARAPTGSSNSP. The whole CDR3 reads CSARAPTGSSNSPLHF.

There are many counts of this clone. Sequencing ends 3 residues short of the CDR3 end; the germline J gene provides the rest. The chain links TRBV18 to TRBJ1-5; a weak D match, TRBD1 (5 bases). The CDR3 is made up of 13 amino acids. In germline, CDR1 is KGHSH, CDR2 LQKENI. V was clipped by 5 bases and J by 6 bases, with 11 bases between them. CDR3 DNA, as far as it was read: TGTGCCAGCTCAACCCAGGGTTTTCAGCCC. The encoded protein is CASSTQGFQP. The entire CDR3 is CASSTQGFQPQHF. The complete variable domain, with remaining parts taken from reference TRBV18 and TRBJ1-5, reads NAGVMQNPRHLVRRRGQEARLRCSPMKGHSHVYWYRQLPEEGLKFMVYLQKENIIDESGMPKERFSAEFPKEGPSILRIQQVVRGDSAAYFCASSTQGFQPQHFGDGTRLSIL.

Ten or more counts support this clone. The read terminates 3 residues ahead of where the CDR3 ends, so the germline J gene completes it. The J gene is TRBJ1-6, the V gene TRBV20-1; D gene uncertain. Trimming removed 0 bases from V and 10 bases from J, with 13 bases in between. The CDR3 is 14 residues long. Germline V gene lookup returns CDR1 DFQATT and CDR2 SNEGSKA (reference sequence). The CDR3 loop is CSARDGPGLSPLHF. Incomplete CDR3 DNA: TGCAGTGCTAGAGATGGGCCCGGTCTGTCACCC.

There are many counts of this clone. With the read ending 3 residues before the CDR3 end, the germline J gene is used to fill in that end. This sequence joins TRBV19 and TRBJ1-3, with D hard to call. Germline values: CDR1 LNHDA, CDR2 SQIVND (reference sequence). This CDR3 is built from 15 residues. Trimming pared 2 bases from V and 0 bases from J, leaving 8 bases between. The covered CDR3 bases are TGTGCCAGTAGTATATACAGAAGCTCTGGAAACACC. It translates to CASSIYRSSGNT. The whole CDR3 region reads CASSIYRSSGNTIYF.

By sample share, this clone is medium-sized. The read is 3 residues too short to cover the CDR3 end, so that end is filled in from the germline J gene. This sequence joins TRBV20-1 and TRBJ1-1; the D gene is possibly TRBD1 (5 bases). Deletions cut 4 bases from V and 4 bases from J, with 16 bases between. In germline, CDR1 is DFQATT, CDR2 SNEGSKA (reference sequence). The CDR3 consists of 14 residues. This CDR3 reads CSATTTTGVTEAFF. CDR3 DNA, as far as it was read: TGCAGTGCTACCACCACAACGGGGGTCACTGAA.

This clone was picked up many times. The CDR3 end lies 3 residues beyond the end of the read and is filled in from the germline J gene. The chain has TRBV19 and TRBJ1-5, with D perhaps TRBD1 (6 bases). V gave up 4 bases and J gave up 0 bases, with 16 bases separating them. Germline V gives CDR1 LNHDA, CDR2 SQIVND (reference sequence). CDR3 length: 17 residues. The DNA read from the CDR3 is TGTGCCAGTAGTAAAACCCGGACAGCCAATAGCAATCAGCCC. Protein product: CASSKTRTANSNQP. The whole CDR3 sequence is CASSKTRTANSNQPQHF.